The 18 T cell receptor beta chains presented below share a single source sample, sequenced in a study of control samples from healthy donors and cancer patients. Sequencing used immunoSEQ multiplex PCR; TCRdb keeps in-frame clones, though not all of them. The table records 70,000 to 80,000 clones, 84% of them present only once. Sequencing input: blood. The receptors derive from a man aged 50 or older in good health.

The gene calls are TRBV24-1 and TRBJ1-2; D is uncertain. Germline V gene sequence: CDR1 KGHDR, CDR2 SFDVKD. This CDR3 spans 14 amino acids. V was clipped by 2 bases and J by 0 bases, with 6 bases between them. CDR3 loop: CATSDYTTNYGYTF. The CDR3 coding sequence is TGTGCCACCAGTGATTACACCACTAACTATGGCTACACCTTC.

The genes are TRBV19 and TRBJ1-1, with TRBD1 as a possible D gene (5 bases). Germline V gene data show CDR1 as LNHDA and CDR2 as SQIVND (reference sequence). The CDR3 covers 14 residues. Trimming removed 7 bases at V and 4 bases at J, with 16 bases between. The CDR3 DNA reads TGTGCCAGTAACCCGGGGGGGTGGCGCACTGAAGCTTTCTTT. Amino acids: CASNPGGWRTEAFF.

CDR3 DNA: TGTGCCAGCAGTTTATCCAGGAGGGAGACCCAGTACTTC. It codes for CASSLSRRETQYF. The V gene is TRBV12-3 or TRBV12-4, the J gene TRBJ2-5; D might be TRBD2 (5 bases). V was clipped by 2 bases and J by 5 bases, with 9 bases between them. The CDR3 runs to 13 residues.

The chain joins TRBV6-5 to TRBJ2-3, with TRBD2 identical over 8 bases. Germline V gene sequence: CDR1 MNHEY, CDR2 SVGAGI. The length of the CDR3 is 15 residues. Germline trimming cut 4 bases from V and 1 base from J; bases unmatched to any gene: 4. The CDR3 bases are TGTGCCAGCAGTTCTACTAGCGGAGGCACAGATACGCAGTATTTT. Protein sequence: CASSSTSGGTDTQYF.

The chain uses TRBV6-5 and TRBJ2-1; TRBD2 matches 16 bases. The V gene's germline CDR1 is MNHEY and CDR2 SVGAGI. This CDR3 contains 15 residues. With V trimmed by 5 bases and J by 9 bases, 4 bases remained unmatched. This CDR3 is CASSPGLAGGPEQFF. DNA for the CDR3: TGTGCCAGCAGTCCGGGACTAGCGGGAGGGCCTGAGCAGTTCTTC.

The V gene is TRBV19, the J gene TRBJ1-1, with 12 bases fitting TRBD1. J lost 4 bases, V lost 7 bases, and 10 bases had no gene match. The CDR3 loop spans 16 amino acids. Per germline, CDR1 LNHDA and CDR2 SQIVND (reference sequence). The chain's CDR3 is CASTPRDRGRTTEAFF. CDR3 coding DNA: TGTGCCAGTACCCCCCGGGACAGGGGGCGGACCACTGAAGCTTTCTTT.

V gene TRBV5-6 combines with J gene TRBJ2-5; 8 nucleotides agree with TRBD1. V shed 4 bases, J shed 5 bases, and the junction held 10 bases outside the gene matches. CDR3 length: 15 residues. The V gene's germline CDR1 is SGHDT and CDR2 YYEEEE. CDR3 in DNA: TGTGCCAGCAGCCCGCTTCAGGGGGCTTTGGAGACCCAGTACTTC. Its translation: CASSPLQGALETQYF. Complete variable domain (other parts from reference TRBV5-6 and TRBJ2-5): DAGVTQSPTHLIKTRGQQVTLRCSPKSGHDTVSWYQQALGQGPQFIFQYYEEEERQRGNFPDRFSGHQFPNYSSELNVNALLLGDSALYLCASSPLQGALETQYFGPGTRLLVL.

This CDR3 is CASSLTRRQPQHF. CDR3 DNA sequence: TGTGCCAGCAGCTTAACCAGGCGCCAGCCCCAGCATTTT. The rearrangement uses TRBV7-7 and TRBJ1-5; D remains ambiguous. The CDR3 is 13 residues long. Deletions cut 2 bases from V and 7 bases from J, with 9 bases between. CDR1 is SSHAT and CDR2 is FNYEAQ in the germline V gene (reference sequence).

The V call is TRBV9, the J call TRBJ2-1; 7 bases are a match to TRBD2. The germline gives CDR1 SGDLS, CDR2 YYNGEE. CDR3 size: 14 residues. V gave up 4 bases and J gave up 7 bases; unmatched junction bases: 8. The CDR3 loop reads CASSFRTSMNEQFF. The CDR3 DNA is TGTGCCAGCAGCTTCCGGACTAGTATGAATGAGCAGTTCTTC.

The chain carries TRBV7-9 and TRBJ2-7; 10 bases line up with TRBD2. This CDR3 region has 15 residues. Germline CDR1 and CDR2: SEHNR and FQNEAQ (reference sequence). CDR3 sequence: CATGLAERVSYEQYF. The CDR3 DNA follows: TGTGCAACCGGACTAGCGGAGAGGGTCTCCTACGAGCAGTACTTC.

The rearrangement links TRBV6-4 to TRBJ2-6, with 10 positions matching TRBD2. There are 16 residues in the CDR3. V shed 4 bases, J shed 0 bases, and the junction held 0 bases outside the gene matches. The V gene's germline CDR1 is MRHNA and CDR2 SNTAGT. The CDR3 bases are TGTGCCAGCAGTGTAGCGGGAGGCTCTGGGGCCAACGTCCTGACTTTC. Its translation: CASSVAGGSGANVLTF.

The chain has TRBV14 and TRBJ1-2; 8 bases map to TRBD1. CDR1 is SGHDN, CDR2 FVKESK, per germline. This CDR3 is 13 amino acids long. The V gene end was trimmed by 3 bases and the J gene end by 7 bases; junction bases not matched to a gene: 4. The CDR3 spells CASSQQTGAGYTF. CDR3 nucleotide sequence: TGTGCCAGCAGCCAGCAGACAGGGGCTGGCTACACCTTC.

V and J are TRBV5-4 and TRBJ1-6; D perhaps matches TRBD1 (5 bases). The V gene's germline CDR1 is SGHNT and CDR2 YYREEE (reference sequence). This CDR3 spans 14 amino acids. V was pared by 2 bases and J by 5 bases, with 8 bases between. The CDR3 region is CASSFGQDNSPLHF. CDR3 nucleotides: TGTGCCAGCAGCTTTGGACAAGATAATTCACCCCTCCACTTT. Variable domain in full (rest from reference TRBV5-4 and TRBJ1-6): ETGVTQSPTHLIKTRGQQVTLRCSSQSGHNTVSWYQQALGQGPQFIFQYYREEENGRGNFPPRFSGLQFPNYSSELNVNALELDDSALYLCASSFGQDNSPLHFGNGTRLTVT.

This clone was detected once. This chain links TRBV7-9 with TRBJ1-2; no clear D. Deletions cut 1 base from V and 4 bases from J, with 7 bases between. The length of the CDR3 is 13 residues. Germline CDR1 and CDR2: SEHNR and FQNEAQ (reference sequence). CDR3 loop: CASSLDGSYGYTF. The CDR3 nucleotides read TGTGCCAGCAGCTTAGACGGAAGCTATGGCTACACCTTC.

The CDR3 DNA sequence: TGTGCCAGCAGCTTAGAGGGGACTTCCTACAATGAGCAGTTCTTC. It encodes CASSLEGTSYNEQFF. The chain combines TRBV7-2 with TRBJ2-1, with a tentative D call TRBD2 (6 bases). CDR3 length equals 15 residues. V was pared by 1 base and J by 1 base, with 8 bases between. Germline assignment: CDR1 SGHTA and CDR2 FQGNSA.

J is TRBJ2-1 and V is TRBV5-4; D uncertain. The ends were cut back, 2 bases at V and 8 bases at J, with 14 bases in the middle. This CDR3 spans 14 amino acids. Germline assignment: CDR1 SGHNT and CDR2 YYREEE (reference sequence). CDR3: CASSFKLLGDEQFF. In nucleotides, the CDR3 is TGTGCCAGCAGCTTCAAACTTTTAGGCGATGAGCAGTTCTTC.

The chain is built from TRBV24-1 and TRBJ2-5; TRBD1 matches at 8 bases. The CDR3 extends over 17 amino acids. The V gene's germline CDR1 is KGHDR and CDR2 SFDVKD. Trimming at V came to 0 bases and at J to 0 bases, leaving 5 bases not matched to a gene. The CDR3 sequence: CATSDLGQGTYQETQYF. The DNA for the CDR3 is TGTGCCACCAGTGATTTGGGACAGGGAACGTACCAAGAGACCCAGTACTTC.

This chain uses TRBV6-6 with TRBJ1-2; maybe TRBD1 (6 bases). Looked up from germline, CDR1 is MNHNY and CDR2 is SVGAGI (reference sequence). The CDR3 is made up of 13 amino acids. The V end lost 5 bases, the J end lost 7 bases, and 14 bases lay between the germline ends. The DNA of the CDR3 is TGTGCCAGCAGTGCTACAGGGAAATCTGGCTACACCTTC. Translation: CASSATGKSGYTF.